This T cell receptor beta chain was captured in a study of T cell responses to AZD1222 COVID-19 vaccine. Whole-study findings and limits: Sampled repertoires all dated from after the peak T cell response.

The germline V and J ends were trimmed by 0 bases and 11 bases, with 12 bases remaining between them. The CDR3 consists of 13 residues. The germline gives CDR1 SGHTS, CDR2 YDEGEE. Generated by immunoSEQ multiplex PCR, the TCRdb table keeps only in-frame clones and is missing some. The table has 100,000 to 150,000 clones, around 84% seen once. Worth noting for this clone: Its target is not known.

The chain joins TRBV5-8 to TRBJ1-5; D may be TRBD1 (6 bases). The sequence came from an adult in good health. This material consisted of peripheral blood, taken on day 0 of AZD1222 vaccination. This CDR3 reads CASSLARGAAQHF. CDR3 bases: TGTGCCAGCAGCTTGGCCCGGGGGGCAGCCCAGCATTTT.